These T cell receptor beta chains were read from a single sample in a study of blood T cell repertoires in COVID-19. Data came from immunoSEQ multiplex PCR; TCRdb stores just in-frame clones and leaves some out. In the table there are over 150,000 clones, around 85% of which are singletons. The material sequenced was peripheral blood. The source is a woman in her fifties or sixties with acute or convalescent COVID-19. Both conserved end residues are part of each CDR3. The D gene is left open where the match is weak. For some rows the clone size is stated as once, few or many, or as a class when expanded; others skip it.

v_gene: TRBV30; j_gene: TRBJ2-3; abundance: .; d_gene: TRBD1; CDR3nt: TGTGCCTGGAGTTCGGACAGGTATACGCAGTATTTT; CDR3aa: CAWSSDRYTQYF
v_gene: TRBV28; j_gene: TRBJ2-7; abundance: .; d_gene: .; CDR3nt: TGTGCCAGCAGTTTAAGACAGAGAACCTACGAGCAGTACTTC; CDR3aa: CASSLRQRTYEQYF
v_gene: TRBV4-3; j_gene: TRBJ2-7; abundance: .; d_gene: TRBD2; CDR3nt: TGCGCCAGCAGCTCCCTTAGGACTAGCGGGAGCGGCGAGCAGTACTTC; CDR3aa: CASSSLRTSGSGEQYF
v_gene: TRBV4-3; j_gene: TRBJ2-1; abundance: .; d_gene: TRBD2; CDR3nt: TGCGCCAGCAGCCAAGAAACGGGAGGGCCGATTGAGCAGTTCTTC; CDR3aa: CASSQETGGPIEQFF
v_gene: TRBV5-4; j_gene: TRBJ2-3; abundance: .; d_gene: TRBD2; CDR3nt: TGTGCCAGCAGCACCTTAGCGGGGGGACCCACAGATACGCAGTATTTT; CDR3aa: CASSTLAGGPTDTQYF
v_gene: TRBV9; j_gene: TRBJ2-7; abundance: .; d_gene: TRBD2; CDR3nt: TGTGCCAGCAGCCCGAGAGGGACTAGCGGTATTTACGAGCAGTACTTC; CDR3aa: CASSPRGTSGIYEQYF
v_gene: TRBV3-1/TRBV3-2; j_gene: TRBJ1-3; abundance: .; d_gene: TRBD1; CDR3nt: TGTGCCAGCAGCCCCTTACAGGGGGCGAACTCTGGAAACACCATATATTTT; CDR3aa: CASSPLQGANSGNTIYF
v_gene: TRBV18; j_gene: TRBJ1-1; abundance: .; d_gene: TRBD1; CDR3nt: TGTGCCAGCTCACCTATACAGGGGGGGGCCACTGAAGCTTTCTTT; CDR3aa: CASSPIQGGATEAFF
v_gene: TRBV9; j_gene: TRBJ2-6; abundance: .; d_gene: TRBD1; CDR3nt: TGTGCCAGCAGCCCCTGGACAGGCAACTCTGGGGCCAACGTCCTGACTTTC; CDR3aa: CASSPWTGNSGANVLTF
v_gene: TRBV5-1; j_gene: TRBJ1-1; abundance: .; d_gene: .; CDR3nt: TGCGCCAGCAGCGGGCAAGGGAGCGGCACTGAAGCTTTCTTT; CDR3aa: CASSGQGSGTEAFF
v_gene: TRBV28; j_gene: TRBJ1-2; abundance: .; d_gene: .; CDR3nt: TGTGCCAGCATCCCGGGGGGAGAAAACTATGGCTACACCTTC; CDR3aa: CASIPGGENYGYTF
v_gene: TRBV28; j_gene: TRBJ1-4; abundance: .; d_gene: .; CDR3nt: TGTGCCAGCAGTTTTTTATCCGGAAAACTGTTTTTT; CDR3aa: CASSFLSGKLFF
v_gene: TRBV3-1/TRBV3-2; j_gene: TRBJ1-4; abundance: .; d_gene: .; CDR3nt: TGTGCCAGCAGCCAGCGGCGGCCCAATGAAAAACTGTTTTTT; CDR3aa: CASSQRRPNEKLFF
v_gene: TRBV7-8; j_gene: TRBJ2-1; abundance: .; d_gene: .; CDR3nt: TGTGCCAGCAGCCTCCGGGTAGCGCAAAATGAGCAGTTCTTC; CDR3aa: CASSLRVAQNEQFF
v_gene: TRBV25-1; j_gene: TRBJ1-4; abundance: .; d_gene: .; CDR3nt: TGTGCCAGCAGTGAATATAGAGGGGCAGGGGAGGGTGAAAAACTGTTTTTT; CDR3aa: CASSEYRGAGEGEKLFF
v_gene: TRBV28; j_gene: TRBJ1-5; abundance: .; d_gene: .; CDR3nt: TGTGCCAGCAGCACGAGGACGGGGGGATATAGCAATCAGCCCCAGCATTTT; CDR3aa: CASSTRTGGYSNQPQHF
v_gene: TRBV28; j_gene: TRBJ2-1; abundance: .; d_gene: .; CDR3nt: TGTGCCAGCAGCTTCCCGCCCGGCAATGAGCAGTTCTTC; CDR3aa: CASSFPPGNEQFF
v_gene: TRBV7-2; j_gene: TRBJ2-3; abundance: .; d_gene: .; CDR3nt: TGTGCCAGCAGCCGGGACTCCTCCACAGATACGCAGTATTTT; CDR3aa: CASSRDSSTDTQYF
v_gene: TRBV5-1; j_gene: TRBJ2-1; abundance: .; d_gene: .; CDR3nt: TGCGCCAGCAGCTACTTAGCCGGTGAGCAGTTCTTC; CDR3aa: CASSYLAGEQFF
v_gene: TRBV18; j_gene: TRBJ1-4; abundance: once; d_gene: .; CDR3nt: TGTGCCAGCTCACCAAGCGTACTTAATGAAAAACTGTTTTTT; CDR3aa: CASSPSVLNEKLFF
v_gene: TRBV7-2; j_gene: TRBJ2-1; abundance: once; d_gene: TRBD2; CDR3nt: TGTGCCAGCAGCTTAGAGGGAGGGGTAAGTTACAATGAGCAGTTCTTC; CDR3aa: CASSLEGGVSYNEQFF
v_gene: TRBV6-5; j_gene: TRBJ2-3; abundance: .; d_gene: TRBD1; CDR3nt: TGTGCCAGCAGCCGACAGGGGGCGAGCACAGATACGCAGTATTTT; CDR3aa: CASSRQGASTDTQYF
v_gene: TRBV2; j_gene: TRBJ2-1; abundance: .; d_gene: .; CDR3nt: TGTGCCAGCAGTTTTGACACGAGCTCCTACAATGAGCAGTTCTTC; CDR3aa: CASSFDTSSYNEQFF
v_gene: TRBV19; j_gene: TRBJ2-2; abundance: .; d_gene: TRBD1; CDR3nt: TGTGCCAGTAGTTGGGACAGACCAGGGGAGCTGTTTTTT; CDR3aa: CASSWDRPGELFF
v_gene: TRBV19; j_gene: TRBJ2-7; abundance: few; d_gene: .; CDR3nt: TGTGCCAGTAGTAAGCCGTTTAGGGCACAGGGAAACTACGAGCAGTACTTC; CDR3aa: CASSKPFRAQGNYEQYF
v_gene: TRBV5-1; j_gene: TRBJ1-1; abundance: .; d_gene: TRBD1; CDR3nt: TGCGCCAGCAGCTACACAGGGGTCCAGTTCGGCACTGAAGCTTTCTTT; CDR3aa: CASSYTGVQFGTEAFF
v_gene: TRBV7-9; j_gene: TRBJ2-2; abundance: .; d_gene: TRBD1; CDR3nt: TGTGCCAGCAGCCCGCGAACAGGGGGGCCCGGGGAGCTGTTTTTT; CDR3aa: CASSPRTGGPGELFF
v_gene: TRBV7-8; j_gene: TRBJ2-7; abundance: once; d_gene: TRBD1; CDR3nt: TGTGCCAGCAGCCGGACAGGGGGAGACGAGCAGTACTTC; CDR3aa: CASSRTGGDEQYF
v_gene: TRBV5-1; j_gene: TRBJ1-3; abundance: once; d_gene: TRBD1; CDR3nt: TGCGCCAGCAGCTCCGGGACAGGGGCGGTAAACACCATATATTTT; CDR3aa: CASSSGTGAVNTIYF
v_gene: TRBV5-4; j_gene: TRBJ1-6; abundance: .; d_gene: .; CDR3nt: TGTGCCAGCAGGGGGGGAAGCTCCTATAATTCACCCCTCCACTTT; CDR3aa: CASRGGSSYNSPLHF
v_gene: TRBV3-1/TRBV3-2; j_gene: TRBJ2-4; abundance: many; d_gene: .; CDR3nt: TGTGCCGGTACTGGTCCGCCGGGTCTCCTAGCCAAAAACATTCAGTACTTC; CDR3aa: CAGTGPPGLLAKNIQYF
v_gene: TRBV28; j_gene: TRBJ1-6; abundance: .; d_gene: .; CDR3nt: TGTGCCAGCACTCCGCCTAGGGGTCCCCTCCACTTT; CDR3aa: CASTPPRGPLHF
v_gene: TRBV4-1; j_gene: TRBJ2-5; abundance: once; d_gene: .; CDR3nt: TGCGCCAGCAGCCAGGGCCTAGAGGGAACGCAAGAGACCCAGTACTTC; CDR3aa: CASSQGLEGTQETQYF
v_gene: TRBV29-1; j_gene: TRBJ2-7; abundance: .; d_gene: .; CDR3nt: TGCAGCGTGGCCCCCAGCTCCTACGAGCAGTACTTC; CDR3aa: CSVAPSSYEQYF
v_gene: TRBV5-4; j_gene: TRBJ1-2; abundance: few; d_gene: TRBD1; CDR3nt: TGTGCCAGCAGTTATACAGGGGGTGGTGGCTACACCTTC; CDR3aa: CASSYTGGGGYTF
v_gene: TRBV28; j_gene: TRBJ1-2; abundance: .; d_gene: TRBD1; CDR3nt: TGTGCCAGCAGTTCTGTACCCGGGACAGGGGATAGCTACACCTTC; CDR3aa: CASSSVPGTGDSYTF
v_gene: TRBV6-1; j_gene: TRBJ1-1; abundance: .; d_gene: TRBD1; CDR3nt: TGTGCCAGCAGTGCCACAGGGGGCCGTATGAACACTGAAGCTTTCTTT; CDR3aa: CASSATGGRMNTEAFF
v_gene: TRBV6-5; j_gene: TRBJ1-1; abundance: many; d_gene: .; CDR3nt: TGTGCCACCCGGTGGGGCCGGCGAGCTTTCTTT; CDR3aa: CATRWGRRAFF
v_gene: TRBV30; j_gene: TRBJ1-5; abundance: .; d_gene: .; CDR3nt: TGTGCCTGGAGTGGAGGCACCTTCAATCAGCCCCAGCATTTT; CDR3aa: CAWSGGTFNQPQHF
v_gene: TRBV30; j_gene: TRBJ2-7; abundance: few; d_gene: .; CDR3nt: TGTGCCTGGAGCCGCTCCTACGAGCAGTACTTC; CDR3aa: CAWSRSYEQYF
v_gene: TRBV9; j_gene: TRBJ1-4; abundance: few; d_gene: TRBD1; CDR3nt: TGTGCCAGCAGCGACGGGACAGGGAGACATGAAAAACTGTTTTTT; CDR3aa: CASSDGTGRHEKLFF
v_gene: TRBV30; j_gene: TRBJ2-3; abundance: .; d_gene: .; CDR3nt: TGTGCCTGGGGACGGGGGGCGGGAGCGGGCACAGATACGCAGTATTTT; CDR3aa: CAWGRGAGAGTDTQYF
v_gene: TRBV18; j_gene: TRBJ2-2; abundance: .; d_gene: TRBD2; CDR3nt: TGTGCCAGCTCACCCCCCGCCGGGCTAGCGGGTAACACCGGGGAGCTGTTTTTT; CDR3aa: CASSPPAGLAGNTGELFF
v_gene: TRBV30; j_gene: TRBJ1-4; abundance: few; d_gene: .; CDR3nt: TGTGCCTGGAGTAAGGGGGTGAATGAAAAACTGTTTTTT; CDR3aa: CAWSKGVNEKLFF